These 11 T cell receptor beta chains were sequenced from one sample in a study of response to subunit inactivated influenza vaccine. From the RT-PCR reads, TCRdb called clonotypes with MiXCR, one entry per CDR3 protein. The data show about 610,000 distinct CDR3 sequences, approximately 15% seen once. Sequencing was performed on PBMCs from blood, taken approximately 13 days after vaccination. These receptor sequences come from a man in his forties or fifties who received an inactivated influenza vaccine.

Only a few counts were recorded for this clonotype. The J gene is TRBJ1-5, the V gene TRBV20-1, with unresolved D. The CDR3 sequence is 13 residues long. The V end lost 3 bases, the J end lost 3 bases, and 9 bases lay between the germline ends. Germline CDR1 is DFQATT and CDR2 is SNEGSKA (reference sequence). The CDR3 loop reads CSARKLPNQPQHF. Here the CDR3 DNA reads TGCAGTGCTAGGAAATTGCCCAATCAGCCCCAGCATTTT.

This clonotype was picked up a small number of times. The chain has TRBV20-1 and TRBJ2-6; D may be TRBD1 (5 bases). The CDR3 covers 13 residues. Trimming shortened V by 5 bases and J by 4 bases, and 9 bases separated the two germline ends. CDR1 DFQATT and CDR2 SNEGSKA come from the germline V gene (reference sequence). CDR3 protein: CSAHPGGANVLTF. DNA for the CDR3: TGCAGTGCTCATCCAGGGGGGGCCAACGTCCTGACTTTC.

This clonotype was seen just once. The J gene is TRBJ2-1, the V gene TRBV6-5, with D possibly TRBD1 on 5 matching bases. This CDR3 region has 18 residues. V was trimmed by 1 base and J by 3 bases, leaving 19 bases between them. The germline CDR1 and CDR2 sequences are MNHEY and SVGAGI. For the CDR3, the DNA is TGTGCCAGCAGTTACTGGGGCTTCGGTAGGGGCTACTACAATGAGCAGTTCTTC. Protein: CASSYWGFGRGYYNEQFF.

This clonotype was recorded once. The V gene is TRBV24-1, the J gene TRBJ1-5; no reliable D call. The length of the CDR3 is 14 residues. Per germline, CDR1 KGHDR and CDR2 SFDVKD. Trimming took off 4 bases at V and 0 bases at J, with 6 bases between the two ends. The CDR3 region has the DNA TGTGCCACCAGTGACCCAGGTAGCAATCAGCCCCAGCATTTT. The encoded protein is CATSDPGSNQPQHF.

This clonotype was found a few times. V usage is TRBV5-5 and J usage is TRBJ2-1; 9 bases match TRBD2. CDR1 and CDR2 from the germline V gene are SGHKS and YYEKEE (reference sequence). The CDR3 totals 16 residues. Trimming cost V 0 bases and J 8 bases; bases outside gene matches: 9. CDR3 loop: CASSLGIAGGSDEQFF. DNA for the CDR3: TGTGCCAGCAGCTTGGGTATTGCGGGAGGGAGCGATGAGCAGTTCTTC. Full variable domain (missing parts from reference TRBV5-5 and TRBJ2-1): DAGVTQSPTHLIKTRGQQVTLRCSPISGHKSVSWYQQVLGQGPQFIFQYYEKEERGRGNFPDRFSARQFPNYSSELNVNALLLGDSALYLCASSLGIAGGSDEQFFGPGTRLTVL.

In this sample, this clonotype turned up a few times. The CDR3 DNA reads TGCAGTGCTCCACGGGGGGGAGCCACAGATACGCAGTATTTT. This gives the protein CSAPRGGATDTQYF. The chain carries TRBV20-1 and TRBJ2-3; 8 bases fit TRBD2. This CDR3 spans 14 amino acids. Per germline, CDR1 DFQATT and CDR2 SNEGSKA (reference sequence). The V and J ends lost 5 bases and 2 bases, in that order; junction bases with no gene match: 6.

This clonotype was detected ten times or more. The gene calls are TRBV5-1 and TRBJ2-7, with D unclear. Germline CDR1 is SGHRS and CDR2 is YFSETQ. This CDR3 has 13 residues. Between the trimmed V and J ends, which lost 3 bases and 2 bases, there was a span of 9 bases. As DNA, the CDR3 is TGCGCCAGCAGCTATGGGGAAACCTACGAGCAGTACTTC. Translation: CASSYGETYEQYF.

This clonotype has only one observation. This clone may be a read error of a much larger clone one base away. In nucleotides, the CDR3 is TGCAGCGTTGTCCACAGGCGTGGCACTGAAGCTTTCTTT. Translating gives CSVVHRRGTEAFF. V usage is TRBV29-1 and J usage is TRBJ1-1, with D tentatively TRBD1 (5 bases). The V and J ends lost 4 bases and 4 bases respectively, with 13 bases between them. The CDR3 is 13 residues long. The germline V gene has CDR1 SQVTM and CDR2 ANQGSEA.

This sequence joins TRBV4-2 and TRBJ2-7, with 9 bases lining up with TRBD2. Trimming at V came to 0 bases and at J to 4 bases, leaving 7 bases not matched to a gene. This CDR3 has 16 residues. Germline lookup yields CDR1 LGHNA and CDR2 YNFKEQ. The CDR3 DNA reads TGTGCCAGCAGCCAAGATAGGGTAGCGGGAGTTTACGAGCAGTACTTC. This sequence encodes CASSQDRVAGVYEQYF.

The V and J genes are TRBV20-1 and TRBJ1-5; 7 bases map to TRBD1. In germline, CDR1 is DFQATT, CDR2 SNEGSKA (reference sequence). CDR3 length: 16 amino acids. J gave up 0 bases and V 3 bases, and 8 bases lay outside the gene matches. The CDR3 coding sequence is TGCAGTGCTAGTAACAGGGGCCTATATAGCAATCAGCCCCAGCATTTT. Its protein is CSASNRGLYSNQPQHF.

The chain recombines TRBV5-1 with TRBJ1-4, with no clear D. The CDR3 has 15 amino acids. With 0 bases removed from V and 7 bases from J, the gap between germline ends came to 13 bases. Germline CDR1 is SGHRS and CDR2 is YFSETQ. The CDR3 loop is CASSLVAEGGEKLFF. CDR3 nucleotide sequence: TGCGCCAGCAGCTTGGTTGCGGAAGGAGGTGAAAAACTGTTTTTT.